The 7 T cell receptor beta chains below all came from one sample that was sequenced in a study of shared clonotypes between healthy human individuals. Profiling relied on immunoSEQ multiplex PCR, and the TCRdb table lists in-frame clones only, not all of them. Here the sample spans over a million clones, around 98% being singletons. The sequencing input was naive CD4+ T cells sorted from blood. Subset of the sample: CD45RA+ positively selected. These receptors all come from a man under 40 in good health.

J is TRBJ2-1 and V is TRBV19; D is ambiguous. Germline CDR1 LNHDA, CDR2 SQIVND (reference sequence). The CDR3 length is 14 residues. The V and J ends lost 5 bases and 6 bases respectively, with 14 bases between them. The CDR3 loop is CASSLFGHFNEQFF. In DNA, the CDR3 is TGTGCCAGTAGTCTCTTCGGGCACTTCAATGAGCAGTTCTTC.

The gene calls are TRBV9 and TRBJ2-5, with unresolved D. Trimming cost V 4 bases and J 5 bases, with 18 bases left between them. The CDR3 covers 15 residues. Germline lookup yields CDR1 SGDLS and CDR2 YYNGEE. The CDR3: CASSPRSGPEETQYF. The CDR3 bases are TGTGCCAGCAGCCCCCGGTCGGGTCCTGAGGAGACCCAGTACTTC.

The chain links TRBV14 to TRBJ2-1; D unresolved. The CDR3 is 13 amino acids. V shed 1 base and J shed 5 bases, with 6 bases lying between them. From germline, CDR1 is SGHDN and CDR2 FVKESK. CDR3 region: CASSQGDNNEQFF. CDR3 bases: TGTGCCAGCAGCCAAGGCGACAACAATGAGCAGTTCTTC. The complete variable domain, with remaining parts taken from reference TRBV14 and TRBJ2-1, reads EAGVTQFPSHSVIEKGQTVTLRCDPISGHDNLYWYRRVMGKEIKFLLHFVKESKQDESGMPNNRFLAERTGGTYSTLKVQPAELEDSGVYFCASSQGDNNEQFFGPGTRLTVL.

This clone was detected only once. The J gene is TRBJ1-5, the V gene TRBV2, with a tentative D call TRBD1 (5 bases). Germline CDR1 reads SNHLY; CDR2 reads FYNNEI. V was shortened by 7 bases and J by 6 bases, with 13 bases between the two germline ends. The CDR3 length is 13 residues. The CDR3 region is CASKRWGGQPQHF. The CDR3 nucleotides are TGTGCCAGCAAAAGGTGGGGGGGTCAGCCCCAGCATTTT.

This chain joins TRBV19 and TRBJ2-7; possibly TRBD1 for D (6 bases). Deletions cut 4 bases from V and 0 bases from J, with 10 bases between. Germline values: CDR1 LNHDA, CDR2 SQIVND (reference sequence). The CDR3 length is 14 residues. CDR3 in amino acids: CASSNQGFSYEQYF. In nucleotides, the CDR3 is TGTGCCAGTAGTAACCAGGGGTTCTCCTACGAGCAGTACTTC.

The chain couples TRBV7-7 to TRBJ2-3, with 7 bases identical to TRBD2. The CDR3 has 15 residues. V shed 1 base, J shed 1 base, and the junction held 2 bases outside the gene matches. Germline-derived CDR1 and CDR2 are SSHAT and FNYEAQ (reference sequence). CDR3 protein: CASSLGGGGTDTQYF. For the CDR3, the DNA is TGTGCCAGCAGCTTAGGGGGAGGGGGCACAGATACGCAGTATTTT. Supplemented by reference TRBV7-7 and TRBJ2-3, the full variable domain reads GAGVSQSPRYKVTKRGQDVTLRCDPISSHATLYWYQQALGQGPEFLTYFNYEAQPDKSGLPSDRFSAERPEGSISTLTIQRTEQRDSAMYRCASSLGGGGTDTQYFGPGTRLTVL.

The chain uses TRBV5-1 and TRBJ2-1; 7 bases are shared with TRBD2. This CDR3 contains 15 residues. The V and J ends lost 3 bases and 6 bases, in that order; junction bases with no gene match: 9. Per the germline V gene, CDR1 is SGHRS and CDR2 is YFSETQ. The CDR3 coding sequence is TGCGCCAGCAGCTCCCTAGCGGTCGGTCGCAATGAGCAGTTCTTC. Its protein is CASSSLAVGRNEQFF.